These 13 T cell receptor beta chains were all obtained from the same sample, sequenced in a study of patients and donors after allogeneic stem cell transplantation. TCRdb re-analysed the RT-PCR reads in MiXCR, keeping a single row per CDR3 protein. The data show about 960,000 distinct CDR3 sequences, about a sixth seen once. Sequenced: blood, either unsorted or a sorted T cell fraction (not recorded which). Source of these receptors: a human donor who was either an allogeneic HSCT recipient or a stem cell or donor lymphocyte infusion donor (not recorded which). It is not recorded whose cells these are; they may come from a transplant donor.

This clonotype appeared a few times. V usage is TRBV29-1 and J usage is TRBJ2-7, with a weak D call TRBD2 (6 bases). CDR3 length equals 13 residues. CDR1 and CDR2 (germline): SQVTM, ANQGSEA. The V gene lost 0 bases and the J gene lost 5 bases, with 11 bases spanning the gap. The CDR3 here is CSVEEGGGDEQYF. CDR3 nucleotide sequence: TGCAGCGTTGAAGAAGGAGGAGGGGACGAGCAGTACTTC.

This chain connects TRBV27 to TRBJ2-7, with 7 bases fitting TRBD2. There are 16 residues in the CDR3. Trimming cost V 3 bases and J 5 bases; bases outside gene matches: 13. The germline CDR1 and CDR2 sequences are MNHEY and SMNVEV (reference sequence). The CDR3 DNA sequence: TGTGCCAGCAGTTTCGACCCGGGAGGAACGGGAAACGAGCAGTACTTC. This sequence encodes CASSFDPGGTGNEQYF.

The sample holds a few counts of this clonotype. The chain recombines TRBV7-6 with TRBJ2-2; perhaps TRBD2 as D (5 bases). The CDR3 has 16 amino acids. With 1 base removed from V and 1 base from J, the gap between germline ends came to 10 bases. In germline, CDR1 is SGHVS, CDR2 FNYEAQ. The CDR3 nucleotides read TGTGCCAGCAGCTTAGATAAAGAGGGGAACACCGGGGAGCTGTTTTTT. Translation gives CASSLDKEGNTGELFF.

Only a few counts were recorded for this clonotype. The CDR3 bases are TGCGCCAGCAGCCGACAATTGGATGATGAAGCTTTCTTT. Translating it yields CASSRQLDDEAFF. The rearrangement uses TRBV4-3 and TRBJ1-1; D unclear. V was trimmed by 4 bases and J by 7 bases, leaving 13 bases between them. This CDR3 comprises 13 residues. CDR1 and CDR2 (germline): LGHNA, YSLEER.

This clonotype was seen more than once but under ten times. This chain uses TRBV10-3 with TRBJ2-4; no reliable D call. Germline V gene lookup returns CDR1 ENHRY and CDR2 SYGVKD. The germline V and J ends were trimmed by 2 bases and 8 bases, with 7 bases remaining between them. The CDR3 consists of 12 residues. The CDR3 bases are TGTGCCATCAGTGAGGGCCCGGACATTCAGTACTTC. As protein: CAISEGPDIQYF.

The chain carries TRBV12-3 or TRBV12-4 and TRBJ2-7; a possible D gene is TRBD2 (5 bases). V dropped 4 bases and J dropped 0 bases, with 10 bases sitting between them. This CDR3 has 14 residues. The CDR3 DNA reads TGTGCCAGCAGTTATCGGAGGCTCTCCTACGAGCAGTACTTC. Translation: CASSYRRLSYEQYF.

About this clonotype itself: A much larger clone sits a single nucleotide away, making a read error possible. The chain combines TRBV6-1 with TRBJ1-4, with 9 bases aligning to TRBD1. Per germline, CDR1 MNHNS and CDR2 SASEGT. There are 14 residues in the CDR3. CDR3 region: CVSSWGQGYEKLFF. For the CDR3, the DNA is TGTGTCAGCAGCTGGGGACAGGGTTATGAAAAACTGTTTTTT.

The chain combines TRBV9 with TRBJ2-5; D remains unclear. The germline V gene has CDR1 SGDLS and CDR2 YYNGEE. There are 15 residues in the CDR3. Trimming pared 0 bases from V and 5 bases from J, leaving 14 bases between. This CDR3 is CASSVGRLVGETQYF. The CDR3, as DNA: TGTGCCAGCAGCGTAGGACGGCTAGTTGGGGAGACCCAGTACTTC.

This sequence joins TRBV6-1 and TRBJ1-2; D not resolved. CDR3 length: 14 amino acids. V shed 6 bases and J shed 2 bases, with 13 bases lying between them. The germline V gene encodes CDR1 MNHNS and CDR2 SASEGT. CDR3 nucleotide sequence: TGTGCCAGCAGCATCGGGAGTAAGAACTATGGCTACACCTTC. Translated: CASSIGSKNYGYTF.

In its sample, this clonotype was seen a few times. The chain couples TRBV29-1 to TRBJ2-7, with D tentatively TRBD2 (6 bases). The CDR3 is 14 amino acids. Germline loops: CDR1 SQVTM, CDR2 ANQGSEA. V was clipped by 4 bases and J by 0 bases, with 13 bases between them. CDR3 amino acids: CSVGGDPSSYEQYF. As DNA, the CDR3 is TGCAGCGTTGGGGGGGATCCGTCCTCCTACGAGCAGTACTTC.

This clonotype has a count of ten or more. This rearrangement joins TRBV20-1 to TRBJ2-7; the match to TRBD2 covers 7 bases. The CDR3 extends over 15 amino acids. Germline V gene data show CDR1 as DFQATT and CDR2 as SNEGSKA (reference sequence). The V segment lost 5 bases and the J segment 0 bases; nucleotides outside the gene matches: 10. The CDR3 bases are TGCAGTGCTTCACGTAGCGGGCGTTCCTCCTACGAGCAGTACTTC. Translating it yields CSASRSGRSSYEQYF.

Ten or more counts support this clonotype. V usage is TRBV20-1 and J usage is TRBJ1-4; the match to TRBD1 covers 7 bases. The germline V gene encodes CDR1 DFQATT and CDR2 SNEGSKA (reference sequence). This CDR3 has 14 residues. V was pared by 1 base and J by 2 bases, with 1 base of the junction left unmatched. The CDR3 coding sequence is TGCAGTGCTAGAGTCAGGGGGACTAATGAAAAACTGTTTTTT. It translates to CSARVRGTNEKLFF.

This clonotype was counted between two and nine times. This chain uses TRBV7-3 with TRBJ2-6; weak D call: TRBD2 (5 bases). Germline values: CDR1 SGHTA, CDR2 FQGTGA. Trimming pared 2 bases from V and 0 bases from J, leaving 11 bases between. The CDR3 length is 17 residues. CDR3 amino acids: CASSLLPGSSGANVLTF. The CDR3 DNA reads TGTGCCAGCAGCTTATTACCGGGAAGCTCTGGGGCCAACGTCCTGACTTTC.